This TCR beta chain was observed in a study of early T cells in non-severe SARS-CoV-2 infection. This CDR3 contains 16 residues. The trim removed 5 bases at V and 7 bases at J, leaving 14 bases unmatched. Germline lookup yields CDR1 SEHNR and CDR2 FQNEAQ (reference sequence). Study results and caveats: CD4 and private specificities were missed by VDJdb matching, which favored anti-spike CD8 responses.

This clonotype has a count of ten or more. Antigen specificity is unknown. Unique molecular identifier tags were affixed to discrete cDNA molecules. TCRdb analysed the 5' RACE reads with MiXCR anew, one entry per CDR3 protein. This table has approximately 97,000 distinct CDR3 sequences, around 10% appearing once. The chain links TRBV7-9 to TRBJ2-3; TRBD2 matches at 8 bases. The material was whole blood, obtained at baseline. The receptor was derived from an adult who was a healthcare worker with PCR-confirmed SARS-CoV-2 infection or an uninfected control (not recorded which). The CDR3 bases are TGTGCCAGCAGCCCGCAGACGGGGGGGCTACAATATACGCAGTATTTT. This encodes CASSPQTGGLQYTQYF.